Each of the 16 T cell receptor beta chains below was sequenced from the same sample in a study of cytomegalovirus exposure and HLA in healthy donors. Vbeta (60) and Jbeta (13) primers were used in the PCR. Clones were read by immunoSEQ multiplex PCR, and TCRdb kept only the in-frame ones, dropping some. Its table records 60,000 to 100,000 clones. Sequencing used PBMCs. Every receptor here comes from a man in his thirties or forties in good health and CMV-seronegative.

CDR3 sequence reads: CASSRRTGANEQFF. CDR3 in DNA: TGTGCCAGCAGTAGAAGGACAGGGGCCAATGAGCAGTTCTTC. This chain connects TRBV6-5 to TRBJ2-1; TRBD1 aligns across 9 bases. Germline CDR1 and CDR2: MNHEY and SVGAGI. Trimming at V came to 5 bases and at J to 6 bases, leaving 5 bases not matched to a gene. The CDR3 is 14 residues long.

The chain is built from TRBV11-3 and TRBJ2-7; 7 bases align to TRBD1. The CDR3 is 15 residues long. With 2 bases clipped from V and 5 bases from J, the junction kept 9 bases outside the gene matches. Germline-derived CDR1 and CDR2 are SGHNT and YENEEA. In DNA form, the CDR3 reads TGTGCCAGCAGCTTATCTGGGGACAGAAAGAACGAGCAGTACTTC. Translation: CASSLSGDRKNEQYF.

The CDR3 nucleotides are TGTGCCAGCAGCCACGGACTACCAGATACGCAGTATTTT. It is translated as CASSHGLPDTQYF. The chain is built from TRBV7-2 and TRBJ2-3; perhaps TRBD2 as D (6 bases). Germline V gene data show CDR1 as SGHTA and CDR2 as FQGNSA. Trimming cost V 5 bases and J 4 bases, with 10 bases left between them. The CDR3 totals 13 residues.

The chain uses TRBV25-1 and TRBJ2-5, with D possibly being TRBD2 (6 bases). The CDR3 sequence is 14 residues long. From germline, CDR1 is MGHDK and CDR2 SYGVNS. Trimming took off 1 base at V and 1 base at J, with 7 bases between the two ends. CDR3 sequence (DNA): TGTGCCAGCAGTGAATTGGGGGGCCAAGAGACCCAGTACTTC. Protein sequence: CASSELGGQETQYF.

The gene calls are TRBV5-6 and TRBJ2-5; a possible D gene is TRBD2 (7 bases). Germline-derived CDR1 and CDR2 are SGHDT and YYEEEE. The V end lost 4 bases, the J end lost 1 base, and 14 bases lay between the germline ends. The CDR3 is made up of 15 amino acids. This chain's CDR3 is CASSLADRVQETQYF. CDR3 sequence (DNA): TGTGCCAGCAGCCTAGCGGACAGAGTCCAAGAGACCCAGTACTTC. The entire variable domain, with the rest obtained from reference TRBV5-6 and TRBJ2-5, is as follows: DAGVTQSPTHLIKTRGQQVTLRCSPKSGHDTVSWYQQALGQGPQFIFQYYEEEERQRGNFPDRFSGHQFPNYSSELNVNALLLGDSALYLCASSLADRVQETQYFGPGTRLLVL.

CDR3 in amino acids: CASRPAGSYGYTF. The CDR3 DNA is TGTGCCAGCAGGCCCGCGGGGAGCTATGGCTACACCTTC. The chain uses TRBV6-5 and TRBJ1-2; D not certain. The CDR3 consists of 13 residues. Germline V gene lookup returns CDR1 MNHEY and CDR2 SVGAGI. The ends were cut back, 6 bases at V and 4 bases at J, with 12 bases in the middle.

The rearrangement links TRBV7-2 to TRBJ1-2; 7 bases agree with TRBD1. The CDR3 runs to 14 residues. V was pared by 4 bases and J by 5 bases, with 7 bases of the junction left unmatched. Germline CDR1 reads SGHTA; CDR2 reads FQGNSA. CDR3 amino acids: CASSSQGGSYGYTF. The DNA of the CDR3 is TGTGCCAGCAGCTCCCAGGGGGGTTCATATGGCTACACCTTC.

The rearrangement uses TRBV6-5 and TRBJ2-5; TRBD2 aligns across 9 bases. Germline V gene data show CDR1 as MNHEY and CDR2 as SVGAGI. Losses at the gene ends were 0 bases for V and 5 bases for J; bases not matched to a gene: 4. This CDR3 has 15 residues. Here the CDR3 DNA reads TGTGCCAGCAGTTACTCTAGCGGGGGTTGGGAGACCCAGTACTTC. Its protein is CASSYSSGGWETQYF.

The gene calls are TRBV28 and TRBJ2-2; TRBD1 matches 12 bases. Germline assignment: CDR1 MDHEN and CDR2 SYDVKM. V gave up 6 bases and J gave up 5 bases; unmatched junction bases: 7. CDR3 length: 16 residues. The DNA for the CDR3 is TGTGCCAGCAGGGAAGGGACAGGGGGCTTTACCGGGGAGCTGTTTTTT. Translating it yields CASREGTGGFTGELFF.

Comments on this clone: This sample also contains other DNA sequences that code for the same CDR3. The genes are TRBV18 and TRBJ1-1; the D gene is possibly TRBD1 (6 bases). The CDR3 has 13 amino acids. Deletions cut 3 bases from V and 7 bases from J, with 12 bases between. CDR1 KGHSH and CDR2 LQKENI come from the germline V gene. The DNA for the CDR3 is TGTGCCAGCTCACCGCAGGGGCAGGGTGAAGCTTTCTTT. Amino acids: CASSPQGQGEAFF.

The chain is built from TRBV5-4 and TRBJ2-2; 9 bases agree with TRBD1. The CDR3 spans 15 residues. V shed 4 bases, J shed 3 bases, and the junction held 4 bases outside the gene matches. Germline assignment: CDR1 SGHNT and CDR2 YYREEE (reference sequence). The CDR3 DNA sequence: TGTGCCAGCAGCGACGGGACAGGGTACACCGGGGAGCTGTTTTTT. Translated, it gives CASSDGTGYTGELFF.

The rearrangement uses TRBV9 and TRBJ1-1; the match to TRBD1 covers 8 bases. This CDR3 spans 18 amino acids. Germline assignment: CDR1 SGDLS and CDR2 YYNGEE. With 0 bases clipped from V and 0 bases from J, the junction kept 10 bases outside the gene matches. CDR3 amino acids: CASSVDGGQAQVNTEAFF. The CDR3 DNA sequence: TGTGCCAGCAGCGTAGATGGGGGACAGGCTCAGGTGAACACTGAAGCTTTCTTT. Combining the CDR3 with reference TRBV9 and TRBJ1-1 gives the whole variable domain DSGVTQTPKHLITATGQRVTLRCSPRSGDLSVYWYQQSLDQGLQFLIQYYNGEERAKGNILERFSAQQFPDLHSELNLSSLELGDSALYFCASSVDGGQAQVNTEAFFGQGTRLTVV.

The chain carries TRBV9 and TRBJ1-3; D unclear. V was cut by 4 bases and J by 3 bases, with 5 bases left in between. Germline CDR1 is SGDLS and CDR2 is YYNGEE. The CDR3 length is 12 residues. This CDR3 is CASSPHGNTIYF. The DNA of the CDR3 is TGTGCCAGCAGCCCCCATGGAAACACCATATATTTT.

The V and J genes are TRBV29-1 and TRBJ2-1; possible D gene TRBD2, 6 bases. Trimming left V 3 bases short and J 6 bases short, with 12 bases between. This CDR3 is built from 13 residues. CDR1 SQVTM and CDR2 ANQGSEA come from the germline V gene. This CDR3 reads CSVDIRGGNEQFF. CDR3 coding DNA: TGCAGCGTTGACATACGGGGAGGCAATGAGCAGTTCTTC.

This chain's CDR3 is CASSFPGGTVYEQYF. The CDR3 nucleotides are TGTGCCAGCAGTTTTCCTGGAGGGACCGTCTACGAGCAGTACTTC. The chain carries TRBV27 and TRBJ2-7, with D possibly matching TRBD2 (6 bases). The CDR3 has 15 amino acids. Germline assignment: CDR1 MNHEY and CDR2 SMNVEV (reference sequence). V was pared by 3 bases and J by 3 bases, with 15 bases between.

CDR3 nucleotide sequence: TGTGCCGCGGGGACAGGGCTCTCCTACAATGAGCAGTTCTTC. This translates into CAAGTGLSYNEQFF. The chain recombines TRBV10-3 with TRBJ2-1; TRBD1 aligns across 9 bases. V shed 11 bases and J 0 bases; nucleotides not matched to a gene: 5. Germline V gene lookup returns CDR1 ENHRY and CDR2 SYGVKD. There are 14 residues in the CDR3.